The present entry profiles one T cell receptor (beta chain) with its context. Its specificity is unknown. Germline V gene sequence: CDR1 LNHDA, CDR2 SQIVND (reference sequence). The junction had 9 bases not matched to a gene; V was cut back by 3 bases and J by 5 bases. CDR3 size: 15 residues. The sample belongs to a study of cytomegalovirus exposure and HLA in healthy donors. Study in general: Genetic ancestry analysis placed 75% to 85% of the 398 donors that were genotyped in the Caucasian-associated cluster.

General observations from the study: Investigators reported 164 TCR beta chains as tied to cytomegalovirus.

PCR used 60 Vbeta primers and 13 Jbeta primers. Generated by immunoSEQ multiplex PCR, the TCRdb table keeps only in-frame clones and is missing some. The sample includes about 100,000 clones, roughly 79% of them seen just once. The source material was PBMCs. The receptor comes from a female donor in good health and CMV-seropositive. V usage is TRBV19 and J usage is TRBJ1-1, with 7 bases identical to TRBD1. CDR3 residues: CASSMDQQGRTEAFF. The CDR3 region has the DNA TGTGCCAGTAGTATGGACCAACAGGGGAGGACTGAAGCTTTCTTT.